This TCR beta chain was observed in a study of cytomegalovirus exposure and HLA in healthy donors. Whole-study context: HLA-typed donors were the source of about 85 million unique TCRs, which an early data release held.

PCR amplification relied on 60 Vbeta primers (plus 13 Jbeta primers). Method: immunoSEQ multiplex PCR; TCRdb's copy keeps in-frame clones and lacks some. This table lists around 210,000 clones. The CDR3 has 12 amino acids. V gave up 2 bases and J gave up 5 bases, with 6 bases separating them. Germline V gene lookup returns CDR1 MDHEN and CDR2 SYDVKM. This receptor was obtained from a girl aged 2-9 years in good health and CMV-seropositive. The chain combines TRBV28 with TRBJ1-2; D gene ambiguous. Sequenced input: PBMCs. The CDR3 DNA follows: TGTGCCAGCAGTTTACAACAGTATGGCTACACCTTC. This encodes CASSLQQYGYTF.